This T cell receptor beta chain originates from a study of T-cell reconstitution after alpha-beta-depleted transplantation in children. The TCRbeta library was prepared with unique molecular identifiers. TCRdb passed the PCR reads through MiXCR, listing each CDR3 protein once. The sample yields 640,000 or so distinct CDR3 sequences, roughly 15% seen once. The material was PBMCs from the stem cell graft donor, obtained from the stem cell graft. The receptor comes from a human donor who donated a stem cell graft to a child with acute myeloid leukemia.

CDR3 region: CASSECPRAGELFF. CDR3 nucleotides: TGTGCCAGCAGTGAATGCCCTAGGGCCGGGGAGCTGTTTTTT. The J gene is TRBJ2-2, the V gene TRBV25-1; D unresolved. Germline-derived CDR1 and CDR2 are MGHDK and SYGVNS. The CDR3 extends over 14 amino acids. Trimming removed 1 base at V and 6 bases at J, with 9 bases between.